The clone carrying this T cell receptor (beta chain) has a single count. What it binds is not known. This specimen comes from a study of shared clonotypes between healthy human individuals. Study summary: CD4 naive cells filled three plates per donor, CD4 memory three, CD8 naive two and CD8 memory one.

Trimming left V 1 base short and J 3 bases short, with 9 bases between. Germline loops: CDR1 SEHNR, CDR2 FQNEAQ (reference sequence). This CDR3 is 14 amino acids long. Selected positively for CCR7 and CD45RO-negative, naive CD8 cells excluded terminally differentiated effector memory CD45RA+ cells. Regarding the study as a whole: Across subsets, estimated richness was generally greater for naive than for memory populations. The genetic and exposure-history diversity represented was limited by few donors.

Only in-frame clones appear in the TCRdb table, and some are missing; sequencing was by immunoSEQ multiplex PCR. The sample consists of roughly 850,000 clones, 96% of them appearing once. The J gene is TRBJ2-5, the V gene TRBV7-9, with D uncertain. This TCR derives from a man aged 25 to 45 in good health. The source material was naive CD8+ T cells sorted from blood. CDR3 sequence reads: CASSLVGYEETQYF. The DNA of the CDR3 is TGTGCCAGCAGCTTAGTTGGCTACGAAGAGACCCAGTACTTC.